Listed here is a single T cell receptor beta chain. The data belong to a study of blood T cell repertoires in COVID-19. Germline CDR1 reads SEHNR; CDR2 reads FQNEAQ (reference sequence). Trimming at V came to 5 bases and at J to 2 bases, leaving 2 bases not matched to a gene. This CDR3 has 15 residues. Authors' processing steps: Amplification from reference gene primers served as the basis for estimated nucleated cell counts. Measured with immunoSEQ multiplex PCR; TCRdb has only the in-frame clones, and not every one. V, J and clone size derive from that table, while D and trimming were established from the DNA sequence. Of 150,000 to 200,000 clones listed, over 80% are singletons.

This receptor was identified in a woman older than 75 with active or convalescent COVID-19. J is TRBJ2-1 and V is TRBV7-9; 11 bases agree with TRBD2. Input material: peripheral blood. For the CDR3, the DNA is TGTGCCAGCAGCCGTAGCGGGGGGGCCTACAATGAGCAGTTCTTC. As protein: CASSRSGGAYNEQFF. The variable domain in full, with the rest retrieved from reference TRBV7-9 and TRBJ2-1, is DTGVSQNPRHKITKRGQNVTFRCDPISEHNRLYWYRQTLGQGPEFLTYFQNEAQLEKSRLLSDRFSAERPKGSFSTLEIQRTEQGDSAMYLCASSRSGGAYNEQFFGPGTRLTVL.